This TCR beta chain was sequenced for a study of T-cell memory formation after mild COVID-19. V lost 4 bases, J lost 10 bases, and 9 bases stayed unmatched. CDR1 and CDR2 from the germline V gene are LGHNA and YSLEER. This CDR3 has 15 amino acids. Study-level points and caveats: Some clones that responded were present in memory (sampled pre-infection), which suggests cross-reactive memory joined. Proof of SARS-CoV-2 specificity was absent for the second-wave clones that crested on day 37.

TCRdb independently ran MiXCR on the 5' RACE reads; one entry per CDR3 protein. The data show around 300,000 distinct CDR3 sequences, approximately 14% seen once. Note on this clonotype: Its target is unknown.

The receptor was derived from a man younger than 30 who had mild COVID-19 (a few samples of this study predate the infection). Cell type and time point are not known. The genes are TRBV4-3 and TRBJ1-4; 10 positions match TRBD1. Material: PBMCs or a T cell subset sorted from them (not recorded which). As DNA, the CDR3 is TGCGCCAGCAGCCCCCGGGACAGGGGCCGGGTAAAACTGTTTTTT. Its translation is CASSPRDRGRVKLFF.